What follows are 28 T cell receptor beta chains derived from one specimen sequenced in a study of cytomegalovirus exposure and HLA in healthy donors. Generated by immunoSEQ multiplex PCR, the TCRdb table keeps only in-frame clones and is missing some. The sample has about 360,000 clones; approximately 90% are singletons. The sequenced sample was PBMCs. The receptors here all came from a woman younger than 35 in good health and CMV-seronegative.

CDR3 residues: CASSSSRAGYTF. The CDR3 DNA is TGTGCCAGCAGCTCATCCCGAGCCGGCTACACCTTC. The rearrangement uses TRBV7-2 and TRBJ1-2, with D hard to call. CDR3 size: 12 residues. Trimming removed 4 bases from V and 8 bases from J, with 11 bases in between. CDR1 is SGHTA, CDR2 FQGNSA, per germline.

This sequence joins TRBV9 and TRBJ2-7, with 8 nucleotides matching TRBD2. Germline V gene data show CDR1 as SGDLS and CDR2 as YYNGEE. With V trimmed by 3 bases and J by 3 bases, 8 bases remained unmatched. The CDR3 contains 15 residues. The CDR3 region has the DNA TGTGCCAGCAGCGAGGGTCCAGCGGGAGTCTACGAGCAGTACTTC. This gives the protein CASSEGPAGVYEQYF. The full variable domain, with the rest looked up from reference TRBV9 and TRBJ2-7, is DSGVTQTPKHLITATGQRVTLRCSPRSGDLSVYWYQQSLDQGLQFLIQYYNGEERAKGNILERFSAQQFPDLHSELNLSSLELGDSALYFCASSEGPAGVYEQYFGPGTRLTVT.

The V gene is TRBV27, the J gene TRBJ2-3; no clear D. Deletions cut 6 bases from V and 1 base from J, with 14 bases between. Per the germline V gene, CDR1 is MNHEY and CDR2 is SMNVEV (reference sequence). The CDR3 totals 15 residues. The CDR3 region is CASSLSPSGTDTQYF. CDR3 in DNA: TGTGCCAGCAGCCTAAGCCCCTCGGGCACAGATACGCAGTATTTT.

A remark on this clone: Other DNA sequences in this sample translate to the same CDR3. The chain combines TRBV11-2 with TRBJ2-1; 16 nucleotides agree with TRBD2. Germline assignment: CDR1 SGHAT and CDR2 FQNNGV. With 5 bases clipped from V and 10 bases from J, the junction kept 2 bases outside the gene matches. The CDR3 sequence is 14 residues long. The CDR3 DNA sequence: TGTGCCAGCAGCGGGACTAGCGGGGGGGCGGAGCAGTTCTTC. Translating it yields CASSGTSGGAEQFF.

This chain connects TRBV11-2 to TRBJ1-3; 9 bases are shared with TRBD1. From germline, CDR1 is SGHAT and CDR2 FQNNGV. Losses at the gene ends were 4 bases for V and 3 bases for J; bases not matched to a gene: 4. The CDR3 is 15 residues long. CDR3 region: CASSWGQGFGNTIYF. CDR3 nucleotides: TGTGCCAGCAGCTGGGGACAGGGATTTGGAAACACCATATATTTT.

This clone occurred a few times. This sequence joins TRBV20-1 and TRBJ1-5; D call uncertain. The CDR3 consists of 11 residues. CDR1 and CDR2 from the germline V gene are DFQATT and SNEGSKA (reference sequence). The V and J ends lost 1 base and 8 bases respectively, with 6 bases between them. CDR3 loop: CSARGAEPQHF. The CDR3 region has the DNA TGCAGTGCTAGAGGAGCGGAGCCCCAGCATTTT.

The genes are TRBV5-1 and TRBJ2-7; 16 nucleotides line up with TRBD2. The CDR3 is 15 residues long. V shed 3 bases, J shed 7 bases, and the junction held 4 bases outside the gene matches. Per germline, CDR1 SGHRS and CDR2 YFSETQ. CDR3 bases: TGCGCCAGCAGCTCGGGACTAGCGGGGGGGCTTGAGCAGTACTTC. Amino acids: CASSSGLAGGLEQYF.

This chain links TRBV9 with TRBJ2-3; 7 nucleotides agree with TRBD1. This CDR3 has 17 amino acids. The V gene's germline CDR1 is SGDLS and CDR2 YYNGEE. V shed 4 bases, J shed 1 base, and the junction held 12 bases outside the gene matches. This CDR3 reads CASSTRGGDIGTDTQYF. CDR3 DNA: TGTGCCAGCAGCACGAGAGGGGGCGATATAGGCACAGATACGCAGTATTTT.

This chain uses TRBV7-7 with TRBJ2-3; 7 positions agree with TRBD2. Trimming removed 4 bases from V and 1 base from J; junction bases left unmatched: 11. Germline V gene sequence: CDR1 SSHAT, CDR2 FNYEAQ (reference sequence). The CDR3 extends over 17 amino acids. CDR3 loop: CASSSRRLAERTDTQYF. The CDR3 DNA follows: TGTGCCAGCAGCTCACGGAGGCTAGCGGAGCGCACAGATACGCAGTATTTT.

The chain employs TRBV2 and TRBJ2-5; 11 bases align to TRBD2. V lost 2 bases to trimming and J lost 1 base; unmatched junction nucleotides: 6. Germline V lookup: CDR1 SNHLY, CDR2 FYNNEI. This CDR3 region has 17 residues. CDR3 sequence: CASSELAGGLTQETQYF. DNA for the CDR3: TGTGCCAGCAGTGAACTAGCGGGGGGCCTAACCCAAGAGACCCAGTACTTC.

The sample holds a few counts of this clone. The J gene is TRBJ2-7, the V gene TRBV4-1, with a weak D call TRBD1 (6 bases). V was trimmed by 3 bases and J by 2 bases, leaving 20 bases between them. This CDR3 is 17 amino acids long. Germline values: CDR1 MGHRA, CDR2 YSYEKL. CDR3 loop: CASSQYPPGQVTYEQYF. The CDR3 nucleotides are TGCGCCAGCAGCCAGTATCCTCCGGGACAAGTCACCTACGAGCAGTACTTC.

The CDR3 spells CASSAQHNEQFF. In DNA form, the CDR3 reads TGTGCCAGCAGTGCGCAACACAATGAGCAGTTCTTC. V gene TRBV27 combines with J gene TRBJ2-1, with D unclear. The CDR3 covers 12 residues. Germline CDR1 reads MNHEY; CDR2 reads SMNVEV (reference sequence). Trimming took off 5 bases at V and 5 bases at J, with 7 bases between the two ends.

The rearrangement joins TRBV5-5 to TRBJ2-5; the D gene is possibly TRBD1 (6 bases). The CDR3 has 15 residues. Trimming removed 4 bases from V and 1 base from J, with 14 bases in between. The germline V gene has CDR1 SGHKS and CDR2 YYEKEE (reference sequence). The DNA for the CDR3 is TGTGCCAGCAGCACCCCAGGGGTAGGCCAAGAGACCCAGTACTTC. Translated: CASSTPGVGQETQYF. The whole variable domain, remainder taken from reference TRBV5-5 and TRBJ2-5, is DAGVTQSPTHLIKTRGQQVTLRCSPISGHKSVSWYQQVLGQGPQFIFQYYEKEERGRGNFPDRFSARQFPNYSSELNVNALLLGDSALYLCASSTPGVGQETQYFGPGTRLLVL.

The V gene is TRBV7-2, the J gene TRBJ2-7; 9 nucleotides align to TRBD1. There are 13 residues in the CDR3. CDR1 is SGHTA and CDR2 is FQGNSA in the germline V gene. V gave up 6 bases and J gave up 4 bases; unmatched junction bases: 4. This CDR3 reads CASSQTGGYEQYF. The CDR3 DNA is TGTGCCAGCAGTCAGACAGGGGGATACGAGCAGTACTTC.

J is TRBJ2-3 and V is TRBV27, with TRBD2 matching 12 bases. J gave up 2 bases and V 5 bases, and 8 bases lay outside the gene matches. Germline CDR1 MNHEY, CDR2 SMNVEV (reference sequence). The CDR3 totals 17 residues. CDR3 bases: TGTGCCAGCAGTCCGCTGAGGACTAGCGGGACCACAGATACGCAGTATTTT. Its protein is CASSPLRTSGTTDTQYF.

V and J are TRBV7-9 and TRBJ1-2; 7 nucleotides agree with TRBD1. CDR3 length: 15 amino acids. J lost 0 bases, V lost 5 bases, and 6 bases had no gene match. The germline V gene has CDR1 SEHNR and CDR2 FQNEAQ (reference sequence). Here the CDR3 reads CASSGQEAANYGYTF. For the CDR3, the DNA is TGTGCCAGCAGCGGACAGGAGGCGGCTAACTATGGCTACACCTTC. Combining the CDR3 with reference TRBV7-9 and TRBJ1-2 gives the whole variable domain DTGVSQNPRHKITKRGQNVTFRCDPISEHNRLYWYRQTLGQGPEFLTYFQNEAQLEKSRLLSDRFSAERPKGSFSTLEIQRTEQGDSAMYLCASSGQEAANYGYTFGSGTRLTVV.

The rearrangement links TRBV2 to TRBJ2-2, with D possibly TRBD1 on 6 matching bases. CDR3 length equals 15 residues. Trimming left V 6 bases short and J 2 bases short, with 13 bases between. Germline CDR1 and CDR2: SNHLY and FYNNEI. CDR3 region: CASRSGTINTGELFF. In DNA, the CDR3 is TGTGCCAGCAGATCCGGGACAATAAACACCGGGGAGCTGTTTTTT.

The V and J genes are TRBV5-1 and TRBJ2-1; D perhaps matches TRBD2 (5 bases). The CDR3 has 14 residues. Trimming cost V 0 bases and J 8 bases, with 12 bases left between them. CDR1 is SGHRS and CDR2 is YFSETQ in the germline V gene. The CDR3 loop reads CASSLALEVDEQFF. CDR3 in DNA: TGCGCCAGCAGCTTGGCCTTGGAGGTCGATGAGCAGTTCTTC.

The V call is TRBV14, the J call TRBJ1-1; D unresolved. V was pared by 0 bases and J by 0 bases, with 23 bases between. CDR3 size: 20 residues. CDR1 and CDR2 (germline): SGHDN, FVKESK. The CDR3 loop is CASSQEKAWGGYGLNTEAFF. CDR3 nucleotide sequence: TGTGCCAGCAGCCAAGAAAAGGCTTGGGGAGGTTATGGGCTGAACACTGAAGCTTTCTTT.

CDR3 sequence: CAWRVAGGPGITDTQYF. DNA for the CDR3: TGTGCCTGGAGGGTAGCGGGAGGGCCAGGTATTACAGATACGCAGTATTTT. The V and J genes are TRBV30 and TRBJ2-3, with 11 positions matching TRBD2. This CDR3 region has 17 residues. The V and J ends lost 3 bases and 3 bases, in that order; junction bases with no gene match: 11. Per germline, CDR1 GTSNPN and CDR2 SVGIG (reference sequence). Looking up the rest from reference TRBV30 and TRBJ2-3 gives the full variable domain: SQTIHQWPATLVQPVGSPLSLECTVEGTSNPNLYWYRQAAGRGLQLLFYSVGIGQISSEVPQNLSASRPQDRQFILSSKKLLLSDSGFYLCAWRVAGGPGITDTQYFGPGTRLTVL.

About this clone itself: Other DNA sequences from this sample encode an identical CDR3 as well. This sequence joins TRBV5-1 and TRBJ1-1, with TRBD1 matching over 7 bases. Germline V gene data show CDR1 as SGHRS and CDR2 as YFSETQ. The CDR3 is made up of 14 amino acids. V lost 4 bases, J lost 1 base, and 4 bases stayed unmatched. DNA for the CDR3: TGCGCCAGCAGCCGGGACAGCACGAACACTGAAGCTTTCTTT. Its protein product is CASSRDSTNTEAFF.

As regards this clone: The DNA is omitted, as the CDR3 cannot be located on it reliably, and the CDR3 follows TCRdb's listing. V usage is TRBV6-1 and J usage is TRBJ1-2; no DNA check was done on the table's D call, TRBD1. From its first to its last residue, the CDR3 has 15 amino acids. CDR1 and CDR2 (germline): MNHNS, SASEGT. The CDR3 protein is CASSEWGQGSGGDTF.

The chain has TRBV30 and TRBJ1-2; D not certain. The germline V and J ends were trimmed by 0 bases and 5 bases, with 13 bases remaining between them. The V gene's germline CDR1 is GTSNPN and CDR2 SVGIG (reference sequence). The CDR3 extends over 14 amino acids. CDR3 coding DNA: TGTGCCTGGAGTGTACGGGGTGCAAGTTATGGCTACACCTTC. Its protein is CAWSVRGASYGYTF.

This clone has just a few counts. The chain links TRBV30 to TRBJ1-5; D unresolved. The V end lost 0 bases, the J end lost 0 bases, and 12 bases lay between the germline ends. The germline V gene has CDR1 GTSNPN and CDR2 SVGIG (reference sequence). The CDR3 is made up of 16 amino acids. The CDR3 reads CAWSVAPHYSNQPQHF. The CDR3 nucleotides are TGTGCCTGGAGTGTCGCTCCCCACTATAGCAATCAGCCCCAGCATTTT.

This CDR3 reads CASSFNSGTEYEQYF. The CDR3 region has the DNA TGTGCCAGCAGTTTCAATAGCGGGACGGAATACGAGCAGTACTTC. V usage is TRBV27 and J usage is TRBJ2-7; 8 bases line up with TRBD2. Germline assignment: CDR1 MNHEY and CDR2 SMNVEV (reference sequence). V shed 3 bases and J 4 bases; nucleotides not matched to a gene: 8. There are 15 residues in the CDR3.

The V and J genes are TRBV10-2 and TRBJ1-2, with 7 bases lining up with TRBD1. The CDR3 loop spans 18 amino acids. With 2 bases clipped from V and 1 base from J, the junction kept 13 bases outside the gene matches. The germline V gene has CDR1 WSHSY and CDR2 SAAADI. CDR3 amino acids: CASSEPHTGTDFNYGYTF. The CDR3 DNA is TGCGCCAGCAGTGAGCCGCACACCGGGACAGATTTTAACTATGGCTACACCTTC.

This rearrangement joins TRBV5-6 to TRBJ1-2; D unresolved. Germline V lookup: CDR1 SGHDT, CDR2 YYEEEE. V lost 1 base to trimming and J lost 4 bases, with 8 bases between them. The CDR3 runs to 13 residues. CDR3 nucleotide sequence: TGTGCCAGCAGCTTGCCAGCGTTCTATGGCTACACCTTC. Translated, it gives CASSLPAFYGYTF.

The chain has TRBV5-6 and TRBJ2-7; TRBD2 agrees at 9 bases. Germline-derived CDR1 and CDR2 are SGHDT and YYEEEE. V lost 0 bases and J lost 4; bases outside the gene matches: 5. This CDR3 is 15 amino acids long. CDR3 nucleotides: TGTGCCAGCAGCTTGGGAATAGCGGGAGATTACGAGCAGTACTTC. Its protein is CASSLGIAGDYEQYF.